The entry that follows covers one TCR beta chain sequence. The antigen is not known. This entry is derived from a study of blood T cells in healthy people across ages. Study-wide context: The capture of about one barcoded beta molecule per two T cells was achieved by template switching. The study, taken as a whole, reports: Estimates based on one million T cells were treated as lower bounds.

Using a J-beta primer mix together with a sample-barcoded 5' primer, a second PCR was run for about 6 to 11 cycles. With 12 random nucleotides, a template-switch adaptor tagged each individual cDNA molecule. Each sample yielded at least 3 million CDR3-containing paired-end reads. Via MiXCR, TCRdb re-called the 5' RACE reads, giving one row per CDR3 protein. Of approximately 850,000 distinct CDR3 sequences detected, around 42% appear once; the ten largest clones hold roughly 18%. The sequencing sample was made of blood. The sequence was collected from a man aged 60-69 years in good health.

The CDR3 DNA reads TGTGCCAGCAGCCCAACACGGAGCCAAGAGACCCAGTACTTC. Translating it yields CASSPTRSQETQYF. The chain is built from TRBV3-1 and TRBJ2-5; the D is unclear. The V and J ends lost 4 bases and 1 base respectively, with 10 bases between them. Germline V CDR1 and CDR2: LGHDT, YNNKEL (reference sequence). The CDR3 is made up of 14 amino acids.